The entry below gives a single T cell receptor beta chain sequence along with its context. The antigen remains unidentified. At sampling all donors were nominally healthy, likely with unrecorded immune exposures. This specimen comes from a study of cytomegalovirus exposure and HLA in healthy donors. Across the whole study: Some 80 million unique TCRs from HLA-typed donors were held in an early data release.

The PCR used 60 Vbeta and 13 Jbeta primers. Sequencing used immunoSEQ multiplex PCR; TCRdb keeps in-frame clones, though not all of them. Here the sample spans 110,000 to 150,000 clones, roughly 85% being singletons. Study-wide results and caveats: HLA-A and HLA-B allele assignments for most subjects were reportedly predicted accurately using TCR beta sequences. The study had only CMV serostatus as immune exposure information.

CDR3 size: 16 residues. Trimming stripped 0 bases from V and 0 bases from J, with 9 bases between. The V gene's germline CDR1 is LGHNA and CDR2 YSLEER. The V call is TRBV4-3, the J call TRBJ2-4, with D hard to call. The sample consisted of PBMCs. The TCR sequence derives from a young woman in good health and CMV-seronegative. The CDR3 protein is CASSQDQALAKNIQYF. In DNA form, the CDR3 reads TGCGCCAGCAGCCAAGATCAGGCCTTAGCCAAAAACATTCAGTACTTC.